What follows is one T cell receptor beta chain and its context. This clonotype appeared a few times. Its specific antigen is unknown. Base qualities are not at hand, and no much larger clone is one base apart. This entry belongs to a study of blood T cells in healthy people across ages (dated by TCRdb to about 2015). Context from the whole study: In model experiments, roughly one uniquely barcoded TCR beta cDNA molecule per two T cells was captured by template switching. Age-related changes in TCR beta repertoire diversity were measured in the study by deep sequencing normalized with unique cDNA molecular identifiers. Four age groups were formed from the donors: young (average about 17 years), middle-aged (around 39), aged (approximately 60) and long-lived (around 80). To avoid experimental bias, donors of different ages were distributed randomly across sequencing lanes. Using the same blood draw, the study looked at two additional independent replicas of 1 million unique cDNA reads for two donors, one aged 18 to 30 and the other aged 80 or older.

The donors were roughly 39 Caucasian individuals from Russia, aged 6 to 90 years, who were systemically healthy. Each donor gave approximately 9.4 milliliters of peripheral blood, drawn into EDTA-treated Vacutainer tubes. Ficoll-Paque density-gradient centrifugation was used to isolate PBMCs, with at least 7 million obtained per sample. Trizol reagent was used to extract total RNA from PBMCs, with at least 6 micrograms per sample. For every donor, flow cytometry on a PBMC aliquot measured the percentage of naive CD45RAhigh/CD27high T cells. The method behind the library was 5' RACE. The sequencing machine was an Illumina HiSeq 2500. The second PCR ran for roughly 7 to 11 cycles and used a J-beta primer mix along with a sample-barcoded 5' primer. A unique molecular identifier was introduced onto each TCR beta cDNA molecule by a template-switch 5' adaptor carrying 12 random nucleotides. Each sample yielded at least 2.5 million CDR3-containing paired-end reads. First-strand cDNA was synthesized from all RNA with the Mint cDNA synthesis kit, primed by a TRBC-specific oligonucleotide. Following uracil-DNA glycosylase treatment, a first 18-cycle PCR with universal primers M1SS and BC2_uni_R was performed on all cDNA. Under the source paper's analysis protocol: Normalization of each sample was performed by random selection of 1 million high-quality reads, each carrying a distinct molecular identifier. Instead of being binned into consensus sequences, reads with shared molecular identifiers were discarded. CDR3 identification, clonotype clustering and error correction used MiTCR with a Q25 quality threshold and the strictest error-elimination algorithm. Lower-bound total TCR beta diversity was estimated with a nonparametric unseen species model using Euler transformation. TCRdb reprocessing: public reads trimmed at Q25 with fastp, clones called with MiXCR, in-frame beta chains kept. A single entry per CDR3 protein holds the most common genes and DNA from its merged rows. The V and J calls follow TCRdb's processing rather than the paper's. This sample has 1 million to 1.2 million distinct CDR3 sequences in its table, and roughly two fifths of those were observed once. The biggest ten clones account for 10% to 15% of the sample.

V is pared back by 5 bases and J by 10 bases, with 12 bases lying between the germline termini. Spanning cysteine to phenylalanine, the CDR3 consists of 12 amino acids. Only the CDR3 part of the read is kept: 36 bases, read in frame from the first base. The germline V gene provides CDR1 MNHEY and CDR2 SVGEGT. Results the study describes overall, beyond this receptor: A strong correlation was found between observed TCR beta diversity and the percentage of naive T cells measured by flow cytometry. Observed TCR beta diversity per million T cells fell roughly linearly with age, and a significant reduction was already apparent by age around 40. Donor CMV infection status was unknown, potentially confounding age-related changes in expanded clonotypes. Compared with the aged group, the long-lived group had more naive CD4+ T cells, fewer expanded clones and increased TCR diversity, suggesting age selection. Because profiling used bulk unsorted PBMCs, naive and antigen-experienced compartments could not be compared conclusively. Total diversity estimates from one million sequenced T cells were considered lower bounds and underestimates.

The chain links TRBV6-2 or TRBV6-3 with TRBJ2-1; no D gene call is confident. The sequence was collected from a man younger than 35 in good health. The sequencing sample was made of blood. The DNA sequence reads TGTGCCAGCAGTATGACACAGACCGAGCAGTTCTTC. Its protein reads: CASSMTQTEQFF.